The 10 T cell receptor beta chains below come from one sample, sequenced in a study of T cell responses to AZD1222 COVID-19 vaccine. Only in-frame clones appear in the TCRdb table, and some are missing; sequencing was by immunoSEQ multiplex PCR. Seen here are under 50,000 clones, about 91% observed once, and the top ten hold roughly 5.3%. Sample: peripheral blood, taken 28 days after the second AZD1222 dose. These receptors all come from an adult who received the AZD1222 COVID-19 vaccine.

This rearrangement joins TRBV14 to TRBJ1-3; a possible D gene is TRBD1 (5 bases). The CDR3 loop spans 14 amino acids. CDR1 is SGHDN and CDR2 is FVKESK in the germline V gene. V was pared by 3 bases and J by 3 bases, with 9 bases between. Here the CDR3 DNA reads TGTGCCAGCAGCCAGAGGACATTTGGAAACACCATATATTTT. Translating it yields CASSQRTFGNTIYF.

The CDR3 sequence is CASSLRRAGVRQETQYF. For the CDR3, the DNA is TGTGCCAGCAGCTTAAGAAGGGCGGGGGTGCGACAAGAGACCCAGTACTTC. The rearrangement uses TRBV7-8 and TRBJ2-5; 7 bases map to TRBD2. After removal of 2 bases from V and 2 bases from J, the junction contained 11 bases not matched to a gene. The CDR3 covers 17 residues. In germline, CDR1 is SGHVS, CDR2 FQNEAQ.

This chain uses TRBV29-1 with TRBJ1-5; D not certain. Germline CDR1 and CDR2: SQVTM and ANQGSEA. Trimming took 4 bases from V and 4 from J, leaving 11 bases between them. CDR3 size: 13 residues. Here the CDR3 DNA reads TGCAGCGTTGGATTGACTGAGAATCAGCCCCAGCATTTT. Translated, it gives CSVGLTENQPQHF.

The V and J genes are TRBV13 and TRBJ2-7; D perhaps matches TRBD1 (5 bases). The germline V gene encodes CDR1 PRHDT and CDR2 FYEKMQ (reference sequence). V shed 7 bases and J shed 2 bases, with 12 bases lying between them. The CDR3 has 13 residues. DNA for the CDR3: TGTGCCAGCACTGGGGCTGGGACCTACGAGCAGTACTTC. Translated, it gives CASTGAGTYEQYF. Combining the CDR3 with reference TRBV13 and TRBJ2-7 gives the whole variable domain AAGVIQSPRHLIKEKRETATLKCYPIPRHDTVYWYQQGPGQDPQFLISFYEKMQSDKGSIPDRFSAQQFSDYHSELNMSSLELGDSALYFCASTGAGTYEQYFGPGTRLTVT.

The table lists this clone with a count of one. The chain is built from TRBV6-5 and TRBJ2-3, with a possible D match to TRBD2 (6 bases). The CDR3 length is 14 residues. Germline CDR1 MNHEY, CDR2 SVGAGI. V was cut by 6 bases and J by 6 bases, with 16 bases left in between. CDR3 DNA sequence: TGTGCCAGCAGGCCGGGACTCCTGGGGGATACGCAGTATTTT. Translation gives CASRPGLLGDTQYF.

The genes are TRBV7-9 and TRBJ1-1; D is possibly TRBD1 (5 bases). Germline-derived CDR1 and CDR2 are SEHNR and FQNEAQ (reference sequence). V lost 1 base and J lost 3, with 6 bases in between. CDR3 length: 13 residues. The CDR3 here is CASSLEQDTEAFF. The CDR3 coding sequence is TGTGCCAGCAGCTTAGAACAGGACACTGAAGCTTTCTTT.

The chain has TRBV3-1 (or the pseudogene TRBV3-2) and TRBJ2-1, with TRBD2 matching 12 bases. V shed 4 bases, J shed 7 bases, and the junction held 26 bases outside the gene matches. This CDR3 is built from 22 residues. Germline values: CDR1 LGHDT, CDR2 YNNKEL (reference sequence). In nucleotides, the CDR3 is TGTGCCAGCAGCCTAAATACTAACTCCCACCCCCTAGCGGGAGGGTGGGTTAATGAGCAGTTCTTC. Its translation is CASSLNTNSHPLAGGWVNEQFF.

DNA for the CDR3: TGCGCCAGCAGCGGACCCCAAGAGACCCAGTACTTC. Protein: CASSGPQETQYF. V is TRBV5-1 and J is TRBJ2-5, with D uncertain. Germline V CDR1 and CDR2: SGHRS, YFSETQ. This CDR3 has 12 residues. The V and J ends lost 4 bases and 1 base respectively, with 5 bases between them.

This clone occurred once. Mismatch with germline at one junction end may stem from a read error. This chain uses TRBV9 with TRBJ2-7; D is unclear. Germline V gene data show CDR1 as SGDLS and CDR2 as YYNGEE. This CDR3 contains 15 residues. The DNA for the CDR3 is TGTGCCAGCAGCCCGGATGGCTCCGGTTCCTACGGGCAGTACTTC. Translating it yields CASSPDGSGSYGQYF.

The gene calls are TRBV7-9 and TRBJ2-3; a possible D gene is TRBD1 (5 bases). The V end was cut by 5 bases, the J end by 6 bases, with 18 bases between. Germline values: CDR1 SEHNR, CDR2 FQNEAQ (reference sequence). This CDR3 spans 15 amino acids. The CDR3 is CASSPAGARRDTQYF. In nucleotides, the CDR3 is TGTGCCAGCAGCCCCGCTGGGGCCCGCCGGGATACGCAGTATTTT.